Listed below are T cell receptor beta chains from one sample, sequenced in a study of cytomegalovirus exposure and HLA in healthy donors. Here immunoSEQ multiplex PCR was the method, and the copy in TCRdb shows in-frame clones only, minus some. The sample features around 50,000 clones, with around 5.6% in its top ten. Sequenced sample: PBMCs. The source of these receptors is a male donor in good health and CMV-seropositive. Both conserved end residues are part of each CDR3.

CDR3aa: CASSLLAKETDTQYF; j_gene: TRBJ2-3; v_gene: TRBV4-3
CDR3aa: CAWTSGGRSDEQFF; j_gene: TRBJ2-1; v_gene: TRBV30
CDR3aa: CASSPDRWVYGYTF; j_gene: TRBJ1-2; v_gene: TRBV6-6
CDR3aa: CASSFQLAGMEQYF; j_gene: TRBJ2-7; v_gene: TRBV5-6
CDR3aa: CSVVPADRRGPDTQYF; j_gene: TRBJ2-3; v_gene: TRBV29-1
CDR3aa: CASSYKAGGIYEQYF; j_gene: TRBJ2-7; v_gene: TRBV6-5
CDR3aa: CASSEQWTGEEKLFF; j_gene: TRBJ1-4; v_gene: TRBV2
CDR3aa: CASSGLAGGGGGTDTQYF; j_gene: TRBJ2-3; v_gene: TRBV27
CDR3aa: CASSQARDRGRNTEAFF; j_gene: TRBJ1-1; v_gene: TRBV4-3
CDR3aa: CAWSKGTGSPYEQYF; j_gene: TRBJ2-7; v_gene: TRBV30
CDR3aa: CASSQEAQGSYGYTF; j_gene: TRBJ1-2; v_gene: TRBV4-3
CDR3aa: CAWSVGGNQPQHF; j_gene: TRBJ1-5; v_gene: TRBV30
CDR3aa: CASSPGQGLEAFF; j_gene: TRBJ1-1; v_gene: TRBV28
CDR3aa: CASSYSADTYNEQFF; j_gene: TRBJ2-1; v_gene: TRBV6-5
CDR3aa: CASSTGLAPLGIQYF; j_gene: TRBJ2-4; v_gene: TRBV7-9
CDR3aa: CASSLILGGRNEQFF; j_gene: TRBJ2-1; v_gene: TRBV7-3
CDR3aa: CASSQEWRGGPYNEQFF; j_gene: TRBJ2-1; v_gene: TRBV4-3
CDR3aa: CASSPVSRGNTEAFF; j_gene: TRBJ1-1; v_gene: TRBV28
CDR3aa: CASSYRDRVIGANVLTF; j_gene: TRBJ2-6; v_gene: TRBV7-2
CDR3aa: CASSLGQGTNYGYTF; j_gene: TRBJ1-2; v_gene: TRBV27
CDR3aa: CASSPGQGPYTQYF; j_gene: TRBJ2-3; v_gene: TRBV11-1
CDR3aa: CAWSVLSSGQGIPSSPLHF; j_gene: TRBJ1-6; v_gene: TRBV30